A selection of T cell receptor beta chains follows, all from one sample in a study of long-term antiretroviral therapy in people with HIV. Sequenced by immunoSEQ multiplex PCR; TCRdb stores in-frame clones only, minus some. The repertoire holds roughly 23,000 clones, with 81% as singletons. The source was unsorted PBMCs, collected 1.5 years after starting antiretroviral therapy. These receptors all come from a man in his thirties or forties with HIV. Both conserved end residues are part of each CDR3. The D gene is left open where the match is weak. The size field is filled for only some rows; it gives once, few, many or a size class.

CDR3 length: 14; J gene: TRBJ1-1; D gene: TRBD1; V gene: TRBV29-1; clone size: NA; CDR3 protein: CSVEAGWAGGSAFF; CDR3 DNA: TGCAGCGTTGAAGCAGGGTGGGCAGGGGGGTCGGCTTTCTTT
CDR3 length: 18; J gene: TRBJ2-3; D gene: NA; V gene: TRBV5-1; clone size: NA; CDR3 protein: CASSLEGRRGVSTDTQYF; CDR3 DNA: TGCGCCAGCAGCTTGGAGGGCAGGAGGGGGGTTAGCACAGATACGCAGTATTTT
CDR3 length: 17; J gene: TRBJ2-7; D gene: TRBD2; V gene: TRBV7-2; clone size: NA; CDR3 protein: CASNPFGLAGASYEQYF; CDR3 DNA: TGTGCCAGCAATCCCTTTGGGCTAGCGGGGGCCTCCTACGAGCAGTACTTC
CDR3 length: 15; J gene: TRBJ1-6; D gene: TRBD1; V gene: TRBV5-5; clone size: once; CDR3 protein: CASSRDRGSNSPLHF; CDR3 DNA: TGTGCCAGCAGCCGGGACAGAGGGTCTAATTCACCCCTCCACTTT
CDR3 length: 8; J gene: TRBJ2-7; D gene: NA; V gene: TRBV29-1; clone size: once; CDR3 protein: CSVGRGDF; CDR3 DNA: TGCAGCGTTGGCAGGGGGGACTTC
CDR3 length: 13; J gene: TRBJ2-1; D gene: NA; V gene: TRBV14; clone size: NA; CDR3 protein: CASSQGRGNEQFF; CDR3 DNA: TGTGCCAGCAGCCAGGGACGCGGCAATGAGCAGTTCTTC
CDR3 length: 14; J gene: TRBJ2-3; D gene: NA; V gene: TRBV5-1; clone size: NA; CDR3 protein: CASSPGKETDTQYF; CDR3 DNA: TGCGCCAGCAGCCCTGGGAAAGAAACAGATACGCAGTATTTT
CDR3 length: 13; J gene: TRBJ1-4; D gene: NA; V gene: TRBV27; clone size: NA; CDR3 protein: CASSFSGFEKLFF; CDR3 DNA: TGTGCCAGCAGTTTTTCCGGGTTCGAAAAACTGTTTTTT
CDR3 length: 15; J gene: TRBJ2-1; D gene: NA; V gene: TRBV7-9; clone size: NA; CDR3 protein: CASSPIQSSYNEQFF; CDR3 DNA: TGTGCCAGCAGCCCAATTCAGAGCTCCTACAATGAGCAGTTCTTC
CDR3 length: 13; J gene: TRBJ2-2; D gene: NA; V gene: TRBV15; clone size: NA; CDR3 protein: CATSRQETGELFF; CDR3 DNA: TGTGCCACCAGCCGGCAGGAGACCGGGGAGCTGTTTTTT
CDR3 length: 16; J gene: TRBJ2-5; D gene: TRBD2; V gene: TRBV7-2; clone size: NA; CDR3 protein: CASSPPGLATLATQYF; CDR3 DNA: TGTGCCAGCAGCCCACCGGGACTAGCGACGTTGGCGACCCAGTACTTC
CDR3 length: 15; J gene: TRBJ1-2; D gene: NA; V gene: TRBV5-1; clone size: NA; CDR3 protein: CASSLGHSGSYGYTF; CDR3 DNA: TGCGCCAGCAGCTTGGGACACTCAGGGTCCTATGGCTACACCTTC
CDR3 length: 13; J gene: TRBJ2-7; D gene: NA; V gene: TRBV18; clone size: NA; CDR3 protein: CASSPPSLYEQYF; CDR3 DNA: TGTGCCAGCTCACCGCCCAGCCTCTACGAGCAGTACTTC
CDR3 length: 15; J gene: TRBJ1-2; D gene: NA; V gene: TRBV7-2; clone size: once; CDR3 protein: CASSLLRGINYGYTF; CDR3 DNA: TGTGCCAGCAGCTTACTTAGGGGGATCAACTATGGCTACACCTTC
CDR3 length: 16; J gene: TRBJ2-1; D gene: NA; V gene: TRBV7-9; clone size: few; CDR3 protein: CASSPRDVFGRDEQFF; CDR3 DNA: TGTGCCAGCAGCCCCAGGGACGTTTTTGGTCGGGATGAGCAGTTCTTC
CDR3 length: 15; J gene: TRBJ2-2; D gene: NA; V gene: TRBV19; clone size: few; CDR3 protein: CASSSGGRSTGELFF; CDR3 DNA: TGTGCCAGTAGTAGTGGGGGCAGGTCCACCGGGGAGCTGTTTTTT
CDR3 length: 14; J gene: TRBJ2-3; D gene: NA; V gene: TRBV28; clone size: NA; CDR3 protein: CASSPPLPKDTQYF; CDR3 DNA: TGTGCCAGCTCTCCCCCGCTGCCCAAGGATACGCAGTATTTT
CDR3 length: 14; J gene: TRBJ1-2; D gene: TRBD1; V gene: TRBV19; clone size: NA; CDR3 protein: CASSPDRARGGYTF; CDR3 DNA: TGTGCCAGTAGTCCGGACAGGGCGCGGGGAGGCTACACCTTC
CDR3 length: 14; J gene: TRBJ1-2; D gene: TRBD1; V gene: TRBV28; clone size: NA; CDR3 protein: CASSAGGANYGYTF; CDR3 DNA: TGTGCCAGCAGTGCAGGGGGAGCTAACTATGGCTACACCTTC
CDR3 length: 17; J gene: TRBJ2-3; D gene: TRBD1; V gene: TRBV19; clone size: NA; CDR3 protein: CASSIDTKDRAADTQYF; CDR3 DNA: TGTGCCAGTAGTATAGATACAAAGGACAGGGCGGCAGATACGCAGTATTTT
CDR3 length: 16; J gene: TRBJ2-5; D gene: NA; V gene: TRBV18; clone size: NA; CDR3 protein: CASSPRDFRMQETQYF; CDR3 DNA: TGTGCCAGCTCACCGCGGGACTTCCGGATGCAAGAGACCCAGTACTTC
CDR3 length: 16; J gene: TRBJ2-3; D gene: NA; V gene: TRBV5-5; clone size: NA; CDR3 protein: CASSPRTGTSTDTQYF; CDR3 DNA: TGTGCCAGCAGCCCTCGAACAGGTACAAGCACAGATACGCAGTATTTT
CDR3 length: 16; J gene: TRBJ2-2; D gene: NA; V gene: TRBV27; clone size: NA; CDR3 protein: CASSLGLLLNTGELFF; CDR3 DNA: TGTGCCAGCAGTTTGGGACTCCTCCTTAACACCGGGGAGCTGTTTTTT
CDR3 length: 15; J gene: TRBJ1-1; D gene: NA; V gene: TRBV4-3; clone size: NA; CDR3 protein: CASSQDPSLNTEAFF; CDR3 DNA: TGCGCCAGCAGCCAAGATCCCAGCTTGAACACTGAAGCTTTCTTT
CDR3 length: 13; J gene: TRBJ1-1; D gene: TRBD1; V gene: TRBV10-2; clone size: NA; CDR3 protein: CASSLTGETEAFF; CDR3 DNA: TGCGCCAGCAGTTTAACAGGGGAAACTGAAGCTTTCTTT
CDR3 length: 15; J gene: TRBJ1-5; D gene: NA; V gene: TRBV5-8; clone size: NA; CDR3 protein: CASSLAPRGNQPQHF; CDR3 DNA: TGTGCCAGCAGCTTGGCCCCGCGGGGGAATCAGCCCCAGCATTTT
CDR3 length: 12; J gene: TRBJ2-2; D gene: NA; V gene: TRBV9; clone size: NA; CDR3 protein: CASSVEGYELFF; CDR3 DNA: TGTGCCAGCAGCGTAGAAGGGTATGAGCTGTTTTTT
CDR3 length: 15; J gene: TRBJ2-7; D gene: TRBD1; V gene: TRBV6-1; clone size: NA; CDR3 protein: CASSDWTGTFLGQYF; CDR3 DNA: TGTGCCAGCAGTGATTGGACAGGGACCTTCTTAGGGCAGTACTTC
CDR3 length: 15; J gene: TRBJ2-1; D gene: TRBD2; V gene: TRBV7-9; clone size: NA; CDR3 protein: CASSLGLAGDTEQFF; CDR3 DNA: TGTGCCAGCAGCTTGGGACTAGCGGGAGACACTGAGCAGTTCTTC
CDR3 length: 13; J gene: TRBJ2-7; D gene: NA; V gene: TRBV7-6; clone size: once; CDR3 protein: CASSPTVSYEQYF; CDR3 DNA: TGTGCCAGCAGCCCGACAGTATCCTACGAGCAGTACTTC